The present entry profiles one TCR beta chain with its context. Its cognate antigen is unknown. In the PCR, 60 Vbeta and 13 Jbeta primers were used. The method was immunoSEQ multiplex PCR; TCRdb's version includes in-frame clones alone and lacks a portion of them. The sample has more than 95,000 clones; about 80% are singletons. This sample is drawn from a study of cytomegalovirus exposure and HLA in healthy donors. Whole-study results and caveats: Several of the most significant clusters appeared, in a later analysis, to be linked to common viral pathogens. In an earlier analysis, about 87% or about 30%: the productive usage of most TCR beta V segments. A later analysis linked a missense DCLRE1C variant to TCR beta V- and J-gene trimming.

The CDR3 has 13 amino acids. Germline V gene lookup returns CDR1 MGHDK and CDR2 SYGVNS. Trimming pared 6 bases from V and 7 bases from J, leaving 13 bases between. The chain couples TRBV25-1 to TRBJ2-1, with D perhaps TRBD1 (6 bases). The sequencing sample was made of PBMCs. This receptor was taken from a woman aged 45-59 years in good health and CMV-seronegative. This CDR3 is CASRWTEENEQFF. CDR3 in DNA: TGTGCCAGCAGGTGGACAGAGGAAAATGAGCAGTTCTTC.